The 13 T cell receptor beta chains below all came from one sample that was sequenced in a study of T cell changes during pregnancy in multiple sclerosis. Data came from immunoSEQ multiplex PCR; TCRdb stores just in-frame clones and leaves some out. This sample has about 61,000 clones; roughly 87% occur once, and the top ten carry approximately 1.6%. Sequenced material: peripheral blood, taken in the first trimester of pregnancy. All receptors derive from a female donor with multiple sclerosis, enrolled in a pregnancy study.

The chain is built from TRBV2 and TRBJ2-7; possibly TRBD2 for D (6 bases). Germline V CDR1 and CDR2: SNHLY, FYNNEI. This CDR3 spans 13 amino acids. The germline V and J ends were trimmed by 6 bases and 5 bases, with 14 bases remaining between them. DNA of the CDR3: TGTGCCAGCAGAGGGACTCTCCTAAACGAGCAGTACTTC. The encoded protein is CASRGTLLNEQYF.

The chain recombines TRBV19 with TRBJ2-1; D is possibly TRBD2 (6 bases). CDR3 length: 15 residues. Germline CDR1 reads LNHDA; CDR2 reads SQIVND (reference sequence). V lost 3 bases and J 7 bases, leaving 16 bases between the germline ends. CDR3 nucleotides: TGTGCCAGTAGTATCTACTCCGGGACTCTTAATGAGCAGTTCTTC. This gives the protein CASSIYSGTLNEQFF.

The chain couples TRBV5-4 to TRBJ2-3; 9 nucleotides line up with TRBD2. The CDR3 runs 16 residues. CDR1 is SGHNT, CDR2 YYREEE, per germline (reference sequence). The V and J ends lost 0 bases and 5 bases, in that order; junction bases with no gene match: 7. CDR3 coding DNA: TGTGCCAGCAGCTTGGACTTAGCGGGAGTTAGAGATACGCAGTATTTT. Translated: CASSLDLAGVRDTQYF.

This sequence joins TRBV6-5 and TRBJ1-1, with 7 bases matching TRBD1. V gave up 4 bases and J gave up 10 bases; unmatched junction bases: 6. Germline assignment: CDR1 MNHEY and CDR2 SVGAGI. CDR3 length: 12 amino acids. In DNA form, the CDR3 reads TGTGCCAGCAGTTCTACAGGGGATGTAGCTTTCTTT. This translates into CASSSTGDVAFF.

The table lists this clone with a count of one. This sequence joins TRBV11-2 and TRBJ1-2, with TRBD1 identical over 8 bases. Germline V gives CDR1 SGHAT, CDR2 FQNNGV. Trimming took 2 bases from V and 8 from J; bases not matched to a gene: 7. This CDR3 comprises 14 residues. CDR3 in DNA: TGTGCCAGCAGCTTACCCCAGGGGGCGCGAGGCTACACCTTC. Encoded protein: CASSLPQGARGYTF.

CDR3 in amino acids: CASSPKGGSSYNEQFF. The CDR3 nucleotides are TGCGCCAGCAGCCCCAAGGGGGGGAGCTCCTACAATGAGCAGTTCTTC. The gene calls are TRBV5-1 and TRBJ2-1, with a tentative D call TRBD2 (7 bases). CDR1 and CDR2 from the germline V gene are SGHRS and YFSETQ. This CDR3 is 16 amino acids long. The V end lost 4 bases, the J end lost 0 bases, and 14 bases lay between the germline ends.

J is TRBJ1-2 and V is TRBV6-1, with a weak D call TRBD1 (5 bases). V was pared by 6 bases and J by 8 bases, with 16 bases between. This CDR3 has 13 residues. Per germline, CDR1 MNHNS and CDR2 SASEGT. The CDR3 sequence: CASRTTGGEGYTF. The CDR3 region has the DNA TGTGCCAGCAGGACTACTGGGGGGGAGGGCTACACCTTC.

The gene calls are TRBV30 and TRBJ2-3; weak D call: TRBD2 (7 bases). The ends were cut back, 3 bases at V and 5 bases at J, with 12 bases in the middle. The length of the CDR3 is 13 residues. Germline assignment: CDR1 GTSNPN and CDR2 SVGIG (reference sequence). For the CDR3, the DNA is TGTGCCTGGAGAATAAGGGGGGGAGATACGCAGTATTTT. Residues: CAWRIRGGDTQYF.

V gene TRBV5-6 combines with J gene TRBJ1-1; no definite D call. The CDR3 extends over 12 amino acids. V was trimmed by 4 bases and J by 8 bases, leaving 12 bases between them. CDR1 and CDR2 from the germline V gene are SGHDT and YYEEEE. For the CDR3, the DNA is TGTGCCAGCAGCGAGTCCGTGACAGAAGCTTTCTTT. Amino acids: CASSESVTEAFF.

This clone was seen only once. The rearrangement uses TRBV7-2 and TRBJ2-1; 7 positions agree with TRBD2. Trimming cost V 1 base and J 3 bases; bases outside gene matches: 0. Germline V gives CDR1 SGHTA, CDR2 FQGNSA. CDR3 size: 14 residues. DNA of the CDR3: TGTGCCAGCAGCTTAGGCGGGAGCTACAATGAGCAGTTCTTC. This gives the protein CASSLGGSYNEQFF. Full variable domain (missing parts from reference TRBV7-2 and TRBJ2-1): GAGVSQSPSNKVTEKGKDVELRCDPISGHTALYWYRQSLGQGLEFLIYFQGNSAPDKSGLPSDRFSAERTGGSVSTLTIQRTQQEDSAVYLCASSLGGSYNEQFFGPGTRLTVL.

This clone has a single count. V usage is TRBV11-1 and J usage is TRBJ2-3, with 13 bases fitting TRBD2. This CDR3 contains 16 residues. The J segment lost 2 bases and the V segment lost 4 bases, leaving 3 bases of the junction unmatched. The germline CDR1 and CDR2 sequences are SGHAT and FQDESV (reference sequence). The CDR3 coding sequence is TGTGCCAGCAGCTCGGGACTAGCGGGACTCACAGATACGCAGTATTTT. As protein: CASSSGLAGLTDTQYF.

This chain links TRBV28 with TRBJ1-4; the D is unclear. Germline loops: CDR1 MDHEN, CDR2 SYDVKM. V was shortened by 2 bases and J by 0 bases, with 4 bases between the two germline ends. CDR3 length: 14 amino acids. The CDR3 sequence is CASSLTTTNEKLFF. The CDR3 DNA follows: TGTGCCAGCAGTTTAACAACAACTAATGAAAAACTGTTTTTT.

The chain uses TRBV4-3 and TRBJ2-7; D is ambiguous. CDR1 and CDR2 from the germline V gene are LGHNA and YSLEER. CDR3 size: 12 residues. V was clipped by 0 bases and J by 6 bases, with 6 bases between them. The CDR3 sequence: CASSQELGEQYF. The CDR3 bases are TGCGCCAGCAGCCAAGAACTCGGCGAGCAGTACTTC.